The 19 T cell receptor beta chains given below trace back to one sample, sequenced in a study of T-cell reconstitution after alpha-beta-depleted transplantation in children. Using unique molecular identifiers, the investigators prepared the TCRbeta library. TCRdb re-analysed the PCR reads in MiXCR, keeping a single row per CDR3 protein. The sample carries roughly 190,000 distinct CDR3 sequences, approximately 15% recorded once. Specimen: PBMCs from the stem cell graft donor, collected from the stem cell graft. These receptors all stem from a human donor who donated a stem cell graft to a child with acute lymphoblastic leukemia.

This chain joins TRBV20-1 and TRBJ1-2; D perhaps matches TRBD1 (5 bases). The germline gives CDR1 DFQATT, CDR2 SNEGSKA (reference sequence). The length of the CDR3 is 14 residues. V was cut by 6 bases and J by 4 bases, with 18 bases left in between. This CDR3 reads CSAAPGGGAYGYTF. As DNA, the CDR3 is TGCAGTGCAGCACCGGGGGGGGGAGCCTATGGCTACACCTTC.

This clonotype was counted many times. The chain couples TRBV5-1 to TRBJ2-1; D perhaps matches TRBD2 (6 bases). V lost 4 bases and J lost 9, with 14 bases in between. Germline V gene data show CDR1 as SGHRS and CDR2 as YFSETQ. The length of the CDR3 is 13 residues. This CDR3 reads CASSPWRAAEQFF. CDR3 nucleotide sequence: TGCGCCAGCAGCCCATGGAGGGCCGCTGAGCAGTTCTTC.

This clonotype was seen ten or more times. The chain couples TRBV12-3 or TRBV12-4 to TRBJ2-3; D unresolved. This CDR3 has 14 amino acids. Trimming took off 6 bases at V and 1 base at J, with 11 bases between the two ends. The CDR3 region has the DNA TGTGCCAGCAGCACCGTGAGCGGCACAGATACGCAGTATTTT. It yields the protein CASSTVSGTDTQYF.

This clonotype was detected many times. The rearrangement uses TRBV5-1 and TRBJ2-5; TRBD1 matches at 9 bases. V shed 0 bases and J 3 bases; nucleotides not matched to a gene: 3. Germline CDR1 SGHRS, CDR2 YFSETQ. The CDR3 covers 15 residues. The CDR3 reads CASSLAGDREETQYF. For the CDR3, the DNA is TGCGCCAGCAGCTTGGCGGGGGACAGGGAAGAGACCCAGTACTTC.

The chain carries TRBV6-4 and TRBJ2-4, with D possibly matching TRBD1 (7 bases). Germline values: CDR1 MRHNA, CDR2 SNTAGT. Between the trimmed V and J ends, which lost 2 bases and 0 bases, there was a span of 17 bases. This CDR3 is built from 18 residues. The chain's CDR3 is CASSDPSRGVVAKNIQYF. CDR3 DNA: TGTGCCAGCAGTGACCCAAGCAGGGGGGTAGTAGCCAAAAACATTCAGTACTTC.

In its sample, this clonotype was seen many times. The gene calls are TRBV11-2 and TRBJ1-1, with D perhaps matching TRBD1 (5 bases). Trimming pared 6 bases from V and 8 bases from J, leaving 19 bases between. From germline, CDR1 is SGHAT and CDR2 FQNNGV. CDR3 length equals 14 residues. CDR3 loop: CASSQTLRTFEAFF. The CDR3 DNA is TGTGCCAGCAGTCAAACGTTGCGGACATTCGAAGCTTTCTTT.

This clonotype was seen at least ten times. CDR3 residues: CASSLAGGPLNTEAFF. In DNA, the CDR3 is TGTGCCAGCAGCTTAGCGGGGGGGCCTTTGAACACTGAAGCTTTCTTT. The V gene is TRBV7-6, the J gene TRBJ1-1; a possible D gene is TRBD1 (6 bases). The CDR3 is 16 residues long. The germline V gene encodes CDR1 SGHVS and CDR2 FNYEAQ. Trimming stripped 0 bases from V and 0 bases from J, with 11 bases between.

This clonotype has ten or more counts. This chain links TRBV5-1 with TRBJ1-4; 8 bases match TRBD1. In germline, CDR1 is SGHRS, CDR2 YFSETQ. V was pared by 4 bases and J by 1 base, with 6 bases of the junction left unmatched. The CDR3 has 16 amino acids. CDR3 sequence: CASSKGQGVTNEKLFF. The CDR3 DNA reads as TGCGCCAGCAGCAAAGGACAGGGCGTAACTAATGAAAAACTGTTTTTT.

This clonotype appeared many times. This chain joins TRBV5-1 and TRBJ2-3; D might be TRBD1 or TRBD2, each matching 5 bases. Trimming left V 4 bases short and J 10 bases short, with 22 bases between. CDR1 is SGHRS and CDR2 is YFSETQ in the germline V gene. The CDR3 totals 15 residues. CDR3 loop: CASSPQGYGTGAQYF. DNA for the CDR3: TGCGCCAGCAGCCCGCAGGGCTATGGGACCGGAGCGCAGTATTTT.

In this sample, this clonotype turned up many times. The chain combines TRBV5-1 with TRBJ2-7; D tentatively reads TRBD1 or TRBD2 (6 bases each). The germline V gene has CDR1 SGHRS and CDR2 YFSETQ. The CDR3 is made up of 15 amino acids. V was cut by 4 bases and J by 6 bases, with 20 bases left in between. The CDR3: CASSDKGDWVGEQYF. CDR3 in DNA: TGCGCCAGCAGCGACAAGGGGGACTGGGTTGGCGAGCAGTACTTC. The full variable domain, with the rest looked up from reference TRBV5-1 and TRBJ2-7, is KAGVTQTPRYLIKTRGQQVTLSCSPISGHRSVSWYQQTPGQGLQFLFEYFSETQRNKGNFPGRFSGRQFSNSRSEMNVSTLELGDSALYLCASSDKGDWVGEQYFGPGTRLTVT.

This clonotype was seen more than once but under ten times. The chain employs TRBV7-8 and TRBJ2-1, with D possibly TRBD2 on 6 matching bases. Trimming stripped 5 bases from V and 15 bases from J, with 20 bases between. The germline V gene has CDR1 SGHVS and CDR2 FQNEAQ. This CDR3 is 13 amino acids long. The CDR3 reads CASSEPPGERRFF. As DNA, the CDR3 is TGTGCCAGCAGCGAACCACCGGGGGAAAGGCGGTTCTTC.

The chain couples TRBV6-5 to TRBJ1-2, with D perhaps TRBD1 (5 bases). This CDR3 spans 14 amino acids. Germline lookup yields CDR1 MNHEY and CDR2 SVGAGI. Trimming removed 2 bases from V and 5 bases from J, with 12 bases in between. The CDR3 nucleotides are TGTGCCAGCAGTTACGAGGCAGGGAGTTATGGCTACACCTTC. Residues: CASSYEAGSYGYTF.

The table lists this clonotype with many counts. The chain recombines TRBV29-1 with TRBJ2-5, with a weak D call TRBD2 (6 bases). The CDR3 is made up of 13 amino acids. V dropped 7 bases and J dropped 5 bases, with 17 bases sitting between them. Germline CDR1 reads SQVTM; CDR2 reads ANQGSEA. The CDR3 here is CSGAPSAGETQYF. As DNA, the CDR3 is TGCAGCGGGGCCCCTTCGGCGGGGGAGACCCAGTACTTC.

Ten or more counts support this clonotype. The CDR3 protein is CAWSRTQNNQPQHF. CDR3 DNA sequence: TGTGCCTGGAGTAGGACACAAAATAATCAGCCCCAGCATTTT. The chain links TRBV30 to TRBJ1-5, with a possible D match to TRBD1 (5 bases). Germline CDR1 reads GTSNPN; CDR2 reads SVGIG (reference sequence). The CDR3 consists of 14 residues. Between the trimmed V and J ends, which lost 2 bases and 4 bases, there was a span of 12 bases.

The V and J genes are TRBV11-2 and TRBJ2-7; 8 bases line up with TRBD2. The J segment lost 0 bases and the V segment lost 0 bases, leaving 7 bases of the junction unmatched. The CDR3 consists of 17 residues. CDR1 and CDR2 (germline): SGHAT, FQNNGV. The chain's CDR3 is CASSLDRGGLISYEQYF. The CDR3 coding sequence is TGTGCCAGCAGCTTAGATCGCGGGGGGCTGATCTCCTACGAGCAGTACTTC.

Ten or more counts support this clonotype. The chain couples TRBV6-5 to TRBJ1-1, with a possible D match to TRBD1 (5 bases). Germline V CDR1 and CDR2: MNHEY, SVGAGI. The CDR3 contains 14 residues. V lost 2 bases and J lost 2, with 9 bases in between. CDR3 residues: CASSYGAGNTEAFF. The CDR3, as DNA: TGTGCCAGCAGTTACGGGGCCGGCAACACTGAAGCTTTCTTT.

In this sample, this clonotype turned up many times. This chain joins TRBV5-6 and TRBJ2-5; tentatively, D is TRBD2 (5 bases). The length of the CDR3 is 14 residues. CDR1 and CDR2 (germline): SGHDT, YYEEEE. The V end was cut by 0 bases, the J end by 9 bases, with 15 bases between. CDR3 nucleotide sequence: TGTGCCAGCAGCTTGGTGCACTTCGGCGGGCCCCAGTACTTC. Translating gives CASSLVHFGGPQYF.

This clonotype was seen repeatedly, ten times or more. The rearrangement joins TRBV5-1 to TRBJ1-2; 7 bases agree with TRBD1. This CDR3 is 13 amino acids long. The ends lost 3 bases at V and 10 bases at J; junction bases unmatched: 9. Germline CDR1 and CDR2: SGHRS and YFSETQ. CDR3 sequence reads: CASSYDREVDYTF. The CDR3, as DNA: TGCGCCAGCAGCTACGACAGGGAAGTGGACTACACCTTC.

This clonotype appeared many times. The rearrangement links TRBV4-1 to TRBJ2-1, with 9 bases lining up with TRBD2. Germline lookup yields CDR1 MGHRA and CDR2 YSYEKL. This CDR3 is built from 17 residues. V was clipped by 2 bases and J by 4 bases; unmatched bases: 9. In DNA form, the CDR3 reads TGCGCCAGCAGCCAAAACCAAGCGGGAGGTAGATACAATGAGCAGTTCTTC. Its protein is CASSQNQAGGRYNEQFF.